What follows is one T cell receptor beta chain and its context. The data are from a study of blood T cell repertoires in COVID-19. Study in general: Samples representing acute and convalescent COVID-19 were sourced from the United States, Italy and Spain. The analysed material was cDNA or gDNA that came from T cells, B-cell-depleted T cells, or PBMCs.

Cohort 3 recovered donors had two negative PCRs, clearance, or symptom resolution. In the source study's methods: Estimation of nucleated cell counts was performed using reference gene primer amplification. The data were produced by immunoSEQ multiplex PCR, yet TCRdb's version contains in-frame clones alone and is incomplete. That table supplies the V and J calls and clone size; D and trimming were determined from the DNA. Here the sample spans around 310,000 clones, roughly 90% being singletons. V lost 1 base, J lost 5 bases, and 12 bases lay in between. CDR3 length equals 15 residues. Germline V gene sequence: CDR1 LNHDA, CDR2 SQIVND (reference sequence).

The sequence came from a woman in her 30s who had recovered from COVID-19. V usage is TRBV19 and J usage is TRBJ1-5, with D tentatively TRBD1 (6 bases). The sequenced sample was PBMCs or T cells enriched from blood (not recorded which). CDR3 in amino acids: CASSIVGGADQPQHF. DNA for the CDR3: TGTGCCAGTAGTATAGTCGGGGGGGCAGATCAGCCCCAGCATTTT.